These T cell receptor beta chains were read from a single sample in a study of shared clonotypes between healthy human individuals. Sequenced by immunoSEQ multiplex PCR; TCRdb stores in-frame clones only, minus some. The table includes about 2.2 million clones, just over 90% detected once. Specimen: naive CD8+ T cells from PBMCs. The receptors stem from a man between 18 and 35 years old in good health. Some clones in this sample may be carry-over from other donors' samples. The CDR3 runs from the conserved cysteine through the conserved F or W. Fields, in order: J gene, clone size, V gene, CDR3 protein. Size tells how often a clone was seen (once, few, many) or the class of an expanded clone, and some rows leave it out.

J gene: TRBJ2-1
clone size: NA
V gene: TRBV9
CDR3 protein: CASSLGQGRANEQFF

J gene: TRBJ2-7
clone size: NA
V gene: TRBV9
CDR3 protein: CASSVHRDLGSYEQYF

J gene: TRBJ2-5
clone size: NA
V gene: TRBV6-5
CDR3 protein: CASSKDGGERETQYF

J gene: TRBJ2-7
clone size: once
V gene: TRBV10-2
CDR3 protein: CASSERRGKDEQYF

J gene: TRBJ2-1
clone size: NA
V gene: TRBV28
CDR3 protein: CASSLLAAPYNEQFF

J gene: TRBJ2-7
clone size: NA
V gene: TRBV27
CDR3 protein: CASSPSSGRVMYEQYF

J gene: TRBJ2-3
clone size: NA
V gene: TRBV7-9
CDR3 protein: CASSGHLTGPRPTDTQYF

J gene: TRBJ2-3
clone size: once
V gene: TRBV15
CDR3 protein: CATSRVGTVKTDTQYF

J gene: TRBJ2-2
clone size: NA
V gene: TRBV4-1
CDR3 protein: CASSQVIGRTGELFF

J gene: TRBJ1-1
clone size: few
V gene: TRBV30
CDR3 protein: CAWRSDSMEAFF

J gene: TRBJ1-5
clone size: NA
V gene: TRBV28
CDR3 protein: CASSLRRREQPQHF

J gene: TRBJ2-1
clone size: NA
V gene: TRBV7-9
CDR3 protein: CASSSRTYEQFF

J gene: TRBJ2-7
clone size: NA
V gene: TRBV27
CDR3 protein: CASSLSPRVEQYF

J gene: TRBJ2-7
clone size: NA
V gene: TRBV19
CDR3 protein: CASSIVAGGLYEQYF

J gene: TRBJ2-1
clone size: NA
V gene: TRBV14
CDR3 protein: CASSGRALGNEQFF

J gene: TRBJ1-4
clone size: NA
V gene: TRBV4-3
CDR3 protein: CASSQDAGYQKLFF

J gene: TRBJ2-7
clone size: NA
V gene: TRBV27
CDR3 protein: CASSLRQYYEQYF

J gene: TRBJ2-1
clone size: NA
V gene: TRBV5-1
CDR3 protein: CASSILVNEQFF

J gene: TRBJ1-4
clone size: NA
V gene: TRBV19
CDR3 protein: CASSPLGTPKEKLFF

J gene: TRBJ2-7
clone size: NA
V gene: TRBV27
CDR3 protein: CASSSSRRDGSYEQYF

J gene: TRBJ1-2
clone size: NA
V gene: TRBV9
CDR3 protein: CASSAAGQANYGYTF

J gene: TRBJ1-4
clone size: NA
V gene: TRBV13
CDR3 protein: CASTPAGQGKTNEKLFF

J gene: TRBJ1-3
clone size: NA
V gene: TRBV23-1
CDR3 protein: CASTINQNTIYF

J gene: TRBJ2-1
clone size: NA
V gene: TRBV4-1
CDR3 protein: CASSHGTERNEQFF

J gene: TRBJ1-2
clone size: NA
V gene: TRBV7-9
CDR3 protein: CASSSALTGGSSYTF

J gene: TRBJ2-1
clone size: NA
V gene: TRBV5-4
CDR3 protein: CASSPLSPSGGLNEQFF

J gene: TRBJ1-1
clone size: NA
V gene: TRBV19
CDR3 protein: CASSIPLNTEAFF

J gene: TRBJ2-2
clone size: NA
V gene: TRBV9
CDR3 protein: CASSVYGSSGELFF

J gene: TRBJ1-1
clone size: NA
V gene: TRBV11-3
CDR3 protein: CASSLSGAVEAFF

J gene: TRBJ2-1
clone size: NA
V gene: TRBV2
CDR3 protein: CASSEAEGAPPSSYNEQFF

J gene: TRBJ1-1
clone size: once
V gene: TRBV28
CDR3 protein: CASRDPGGTEAFF

J gene: TRBJ2-7
clone size: NA
V gene: TRBV30
CDR3 protein: CAWSVGSEQYF

J gene: TRBJ2-7
clone size: NA
V gene: TRBV28
CDR3 protein: CASYRTRGLAGNEQYF

J gene: TRBJ2-1
clone size: NA
V gene: TRBV6-1
CDR3 protein: CASSEALREQFF

J gene: TRBJ2-1
clone size: NA
V gene: TRBV19
CDR3 protein: CASSLDQYNEQFF

J gene: TRBJ2-7
clone size: NA
V gene: TRBV15
CDR3 protein: CATRQGSSYEQYF

J gene: TRBJ1-1
clone size: NA
V gene: TRBV11-2
CDR3 protein: CASSLGGDPEAFF

J gene: TRBJ2-1
clone size: NA
V gene: TRBV6-5
CDR3 protein: CASSYSGSWSYNEQFF

J gene: TRBJ2-7
clone size: NA
V gene: TRBV2
CDR3 protein: CASSEDTGAREQYF

J gene: TRBJ2-3
clone size: NA
V gene: TRBV6-1
CDR3 protein: CASSELASLIDTQYF

J gene: TRBJ2-7
clone size: NA
V gene: TRBV28
CDR3 protein: CASTKNRQAPYEQYF

J gene: TRBJ1-1
clone size: NA
V gene: TRBV4-1
CDR3 protein: CASSDLGQTEAFF

J gene: TRBJ2-2
clone size: NA
V gene: TRBV11-1
CDR3 protein: CASSPDRAGELFF

J gene: TRBJ2-2
clone size: once
V gene: TRBV2
CDR3 protein: CASVKSRGTGELFF

J gene: TRBJ2-5
clone size: NA
V gene: TRBV7-3
CDR3 protein: CASSLRAGPLETQYF

J gene: TRBJ2-3
clone size: NA
V gene: TRBV11-2
CDR3 protein: CASSSPAGMHTQYF